The T cell receptor beta chain under discussion was sequenced for a study of CD8 T cells in Susac syndrome. Study-level findings and limits: The authors acknowledged that the study's TCR sequencing and HLA analysis involved relatively few individuals.

J gave up 7 bases and V 4 bases, and 14 bases lay outside the gene matches. Per the germline V gene, CDR1 is MGHRA and CDR2 is YSYEKL. CDR3 length equals 18 residues. Concerning this clonotype itself: The target antigen is unknown.

The authors reverse transcribed roughly 0.5 to 1 ug RNA with random hexamers. Amplification of the TCR beta CDR3 was carried out by immunoSEQ multiplex PCR, which spanned a total of 54 Vbeta and 13 Jbeta segments. MiXCR was run by TCRdb on the immunoSEQ multiplex PCR reads, yielding one entry per CDR3 protein. The sample yields 300,000 or so distinct CDR3 sequences, under 95% seen once. Those who served as multiple sclerosis controls were treatment-naive patients with stable or active relapsing-remitting disease. Negative isolation yielded the CD8+ and CD4+ T cells, while FACS enriched the TEMRA cells.

The sequence came from a human donor with multiple sclerosis. The chain combines TRBV4-1 with TRBJ2-1, with 12 bases identical to TRBD2. The sample was CD4+ T cells from PBMCs. CDR3 nucleotides: TGCGCCAGCAGCCCCCAACTTGGACTAGCGGGAATGGGTAATGAGCAGTTCTTC. It specifies CASSPQLGLAGMGNEQFF.